This passage covers 9 T cell receptor beta chains from one sample sequenced in a study of human T cells and chemical hapten exposure. One entry per CDR3 protein, called by TCRdb with MiXCR from the RACE reads. The table has some 380,000 distinct CDR3 sequences, approximately 4.4% seen once. Time point indicated: patch test 1, 2 weeks after DPC sensitization. This sample's treatment: therapeutic diphenylcyclopropenone sensitization with weekly scalp DPC. This specimen consisted of whole blood, obtained in connection with sensitization to the hapten diphenylcyclopropenone (DPC). The receptors shown here come from a woman aged 50 to 65 with alopecia areata. Some clones in this sample may be carry-over from other donors' samples.

This clonotype was counted ten times or more. The CDR3, as DNA: TGCAGCGTCTCAAAGGCCCAAGGTTTGCCCCAGCATTTT. This gives the protein CSVSKAQGLPQHF. This sequence joins TRBV29-1 and TRBJ1-5; D is uncertain. The CDR3 contains 13 residues. The germline V and J ends were trimmed by 6 bases and 9 bases, with 18 bases remaining between them. The germline CDR1 and CDR2 sequences are SQVTM and ANQGSEA.

This clonotype came up many times. The chain employs TRBV12-3 or TRBV12-4 and TRBJ1-3; a weak D match, TRBD1 (6 bases). The V and J ends lost 7 bases and 4 bases respectively, with 17 bases between them. CDR3 length equals 15 residues. CDR3 bases: TGTGCCAGCACCCTTCTCACAGGGTGGGGAAACACCATATATTTT. Residues: CASTLLTGWGNTIYF.

This clonotype occurred many times. Here the CDR3 reads CAISEGASGRAGSAGELFF. In DNA, the CDR3 is TGTGCCATCAGTGAGGGGGCTAGCGGGAGGGCCGGGAGTGCCGGGGAGCTGTTTTTT. The chain has TRBV10-3 and TRBJ2-2, with TRBD2 matching 12 bases. V gave up 2 bases and J gave up 6 bases; unmatched junction bases: 13. Germline V CDR1 and CDR2: ENHRY, SYGVKD. The CDR3 loop spans 19 amino acids.

This clonotype appeared a few times. The chain employs TRBV28 and TRBJ1-3; D gene ambiguous. Trimming removed 5 bases at V and 0 bases at J, with 11 bases between. Germline CDR1 MDHEN, CDR2 SYDVKM. This CDR3 region has 15 residues. The CDR3 here is CASSQSFYSGNTIYF. The CDR3 bases are TGTGCCAGCAGTCAGTCCTTCTACTCTGGAAACACCATATATTTT. Variable domain in full (rest from reference TRBV28 and TRBJ1-3): DVKVTQSSRYLVKRTGEKVFLECVQDMDHENMFWYRQDPGLGLRLIYFSYDVKMKEKGDIPEGYSVSREKKERFSLILESASTNQTSMYLCASSQSFYSGNTIYFGEGSWLTVV.

This clonotype was seen many times. The genes are TRBV20-1 and TRBJ2-6; D is undetermined. The CDR3 spans 14 residues. The V end was cut by 3 bases, the J end by 2 bases, with 8 bases between. Germline-derived CDR1 and CDR2 are DFQATT and SNEGSKA (reference sequence). The CDR3, as DNA: TGCAGTGCTAGGGACGTCACTGGGGCCAACGTCCTGACTTTC. Protein: CSARDVTGANVLTF.

In this sample, this clonotype turned up many times. The rearrangement links TRBV29-1 to TRBJ2-3; 15 positions agree with TRBD2. The CDR3 loop spans 15 amino acids. The junction had 5 bases not matched to a gene; V was cut back by 6 bases and J by 4 bases. Germline V lookup: CDR1 SQVTM, CDR2 ANQGSEA. The CDR3 coding sequence is TGCAGCGTCCTGGGACTAGCGGGGGGACCAGATACGCAGTATTTT. Translated: CSVLGLAGGPDTQYF.

This clonotype was found a few times. This chain uses TRBV4-1 with TRBJ1-1; D call uncertain. Germline assignment: CDR1 MGHRA and CDR2 YSYEKL. Trimming shortened V by 4 bases and J by 4 bases, and 16 bases separated the two germline ends. The CDR3 covers 15 residues. The CDR3 is CASSLTSQVGTEAFF. The CDR3 nucleotides read TGCGCCAGCAGCCTCACCAGCCAAGTCGGCACTGAAGCTTTCTTT.

This clonotype was counted at least ten times. V and J are TRBV14 and TRBJ2-2; no definite D call. Per the germline V gene, CDR1 is SGHDN and CDR2 is FVKESK. V was trimmed by 2 bases and J by 4 bases, leaving 11 bases between them. This CDR3 is 15 amino acids long. CDR3 nucleotide sequence: TGTGCCAGCAGCCAATTCGCCTCGAGCACCGGGGAGCTGTTTTTT. Encoded protein: CASSQFASSTGELFF.

In its sample, this clonotype was seen a few times. This CDR3 is CASTTSGGEAADTQYF. The CDR3 coding sequence is TGTGCCAGTACGACTAGCGGGGGGGAAGCTGCAGATACGCAGTATTTT. The chain has TRBV19 and TRBJ2-3; TRBD2 aligns across 14 bases. Germline V CDR1 and CDR2: LNHDA, SQIVND (reference sequence). V dropped 7 bases and J dropped 4; count of bases not matched to a gene: 7. The CDR3 has 16 residues.